What follows are 11 T cell receptor beta chains derived from one specimen sequenced in a study of a mutant IDH1 vaccine in newly diagnosed glioma. Sequenced by immunoSEQ multiplex PCR; TCRdb stores in-frame clones only, minus some. Of 60,000 to 100,000 clones listed, approximately 85% were seen once; the top ten hold approximately 0.8%. These receptors' targets are unknown. The time point was: week 23, last vaccination. With topical imiquimod, each dose of the vaccine consisted of 300 ug of mutant IDH1 20-mer peptide. Specimen: PBMCs, collected from a glioma patient whose treatment included an IDH1 peptide vaccine. The origin of the receptors is a woman between 50 and 59 years old with glioma.

The rearrangement uses TRBV9 and TRBJ2-1, with D perhaps matching TRBD2 (6 bases). CDR3 size: 16 residues. Trimming cost V 0 bases and J 4 bases, with 14 bases left between them. From germline, CDR1 is SGDLS and CDR2 YYNGEE. This CDR3 is CASSVAGGIHYNEQFF. The CDR3 coding sequence is TGTGCCAGCAGCGTAGCTGGCGGGATACATTACAATGAGCAGTTCTTC.

This chain links TRBV15 with TRBJ1-2; the match to TRBD1 covers 9 bases. J lost 3 bases, V lost 2 bases, and 4 bases had no gene match. This CDR3 has 15 residues. Germline CDR1 LNHNV, CDR2 YYDKDF (reference sequence). CDR3 sequence reads: CATSRRTGADYGYTF. The CDR3 bases are TGTGCCACCAGCAGAAGGACAGGGGCGGACTATGGCTACACCTTC. The full variable domain, in which reference TRBV15 and TRBJ1-2 provide the parts outside the CDR3, is DAMVIQNPRYQVTQFGKPVTLSCSQTLNHNVMYWYQQKSSQAPKLLFHYYDKDFNNEADTPDNFQSRRPNTSFCFLDIRSPGLGDTAMYLCATSRRTGADYGYTFGSGTRLTVV.

V usage is TRBV27 and J usage is TRBJ2-7; 16 bases map to TRBD2. V lost 2 bases and J lost 2; bases outside the gene matches: 12. Germline V lookup: CDR1 MNHEY, CDR2 SMNVEV (reference sequence). CDR3 size: 20 residues. CDR3 amino acids: CASSLRRVRGLAGGTYEQYF. Written as DNA, the CDR3 is TGTGCCAGCAGTTTACGGAGGGTAAGGGGACTAGCGGGAGGGACCTACGAGCAGTACTTC.

This sequence joins TRBV28 and TRBJ1-5; tentative D call: TRBD1 (5 bases). Germline V gene sequence: CDR1 MDHEN, CDR2 SYDVKM. The CDR3 spans 14 residues. The V gene lost 0 bases and the J gene lost 2 bases, with 5 bases spanning the gap. The CDR3 bases are TGTGCCAGCAGTTTATGGGGGGGCAATCAGCCCCAGCATTTT. Protein product: CASSLWGGNQPQHF.

J is TRBJ2-2 and V is TRBV9; no firm D call. Germline loops: CDR1 SGDLS, CDR2 YYNGEE. Trimming pared 0 bases from V and 6 bases from J, leaving 3 bases between. The CDR3 has 12 residues. The CDR3 reads CASSVGPGELFF. The CDR3 DNA follows: TGTGCCAGCAGCGTAGGGCCCGGGGAGCTGTTTTTT.

This chain joins TRBV7-9 and TRBJ1-3; TRBD1 is a possible D gene (5 bases). Deletions cut 5 bases from V and 4 bases from J, with 27 bases between. The CDR3 loop spans 19 amino acids. Per germline, CDR1 SEHNR and CDR2 FQNEAQ (reference sequence). The CDR3 DNA is TGTGCCAGCAGCCGGCTAGCGCTGGGCCACTGGGGGTGGGGAAACACCATATATTTT. Residues: CASSRLALGHWGWGNTIYF.

This chain uses TRBV6-6 with TRBJ1-2, with 7 bases lining up with TRBD1. CDR1 MNHNY and CDR2 SVGAGI come from the germline V gene (reference sequence). The CDR3 has 15 residues. J was trimmed by 9 bases and V by 5 bases; bases with no gene match: 15. This chain's CDR3 is CASSNEGAGRRSYTF. CDR3 DNA sequence: TGTGCCAGCAGTAACGAGGGGGCAGGGAGAAGGAGCTACACCTTC.

This chain connects TRBV10-2 to TRBJ2-1; TRBD1 is a possible D gene (5 bases). Trimming took 5 bases from V and 5 from J, leaving 7 bases between them. This CDR3 spans 12 amino acids. Germline V CDR1 and CDR2: WSHSY, SAAADI. CDR3 residues: CASSPRDNEQFF. The CDR3 DNA sequence: TGCGCCAGCAGTCCCAGGGACAATGAGCAGTTCTTC.

This clone came up once. The junction does not match germline at one end; this may be a read error. The rearrangement uses TRBV19 and TRBJ2-7; 7 bases match TRBD1. CDR1 and CDR2 (germline): LNHDA, SQIVND (reference sequence). The CDR3 length is 13 residues. CDR3 protein: CASTKGQSSEQYF. CDR3 nucleotide sequence: TGTGCCAGTACCAAGGGACAGTCCTCCGAGCAGTACTTC. The full variable domain, rest sourced from reference TRBV19 and TRBJ2-7, is DGGITQSPKYLFRKEGQNVTLSCEQNLNHDAMYWYRQDPGQGLRLIYYSQIVNDFQKGDIAEGYSVSREKKESFPLTVTSAQKNPTAFYLCASTKGQSSEQYFGPGTRLTVT.

The chain carries TRBV19 and TRBJ1-3, with no clear D. The germline V gene has CDR1 LNHDA and CDR2 SQIVND (reference sequence). The length of the CDR3 is 13 residues. The germline V and J ends were trimmed by 5 bases and 2 bases, with 7 bases remaining between them. CDR3 region: CASSQGTGNTIYF. CDR3 sequence (DNA): TGTGCCAGTAGTCAAGGGACTGGAAACACCATATATTTT. Complete variable domain (other parts from reference TRBV19 and TRBJ1-3): DGGITQSPKYLFRKEGQNVTLSCEQNLNHDAMYWYRQDPGQGLRLIYYSQIVNDFQKGDIAEGYSVSREKKESFPLTVTSAQKNPTAFYLCASSQGTGNTIYFGEGSWLTVV.

The V and J genes are TRBV4-1 and TRBJ1-5; D is ambiguous. This CDR3 has 15 amino acids. CDR1 and CDR2 (germline): MGHRA, YSYEKL. Trimming pared 0 bases from V and 4 bases from J, leaving 10 bases between. CDR3 bases: TGCGCCAGCAGCCAAGAGCCCACAGAAAATCAGCCCCAGCATTTT. As protein: CASSQEPTENQPQHF.